This record covers a single T cell receptor beta chain. TCRdb's table, derived via immunoSEQ multiplex PCR, lists solely in-frame clones and lacks some. The data contain a few hundred thousand clones, around nine tenths of them seen just once; the ten biggest clones take up roughly a tenth. The record originates from a study of blood T cell repertoires in COVID-19. Study context: Researchers got acute and convalescent COVID-19 samples from the United States, Italy and Spain. The cDNA or gDNA used as material had been derived from T cells, B-cell-depleted T cells, or PBMCs.

V shed 5 bases, J shed 3 bases, and the junction held 7 bases outside the gene matches. The CDR3 runs 15 residues. Germline CDR1 SGHAT, CDR2 FQNNGV. Living in roughly 23 US areas, the participants were between about 18 and 90 years of age. Sequencing was carried out using PBMCs or T cells enriched from blood (not recorded which). This TCR was sampled from a woman aged 40 to 55 who had recovered from COVID-19. This chain uses TRBV11-2 with TRBJ2-5, with TRBD1 identical over 9 bases. The DNA of the CDR3 is TGTGCCAGCAGCACCCACAGGGGGCGGGAAGAGACCCAGTACTTC. Its protein is CASSTHRGREETQYF. Drawing the rest from reference TRBV11-2 and TRBJ2-5, the complete variable domain is EAGVAQSPRYKIIEKRQSVAFWCNPISGHATLYWYQQILGQGPKLLIQFQNNGVVDDSQLPKDRFSAERLKGVDSTLKIQPAKLEDSAVYLCASSTHRGREETQYFGPGTRLLVL.